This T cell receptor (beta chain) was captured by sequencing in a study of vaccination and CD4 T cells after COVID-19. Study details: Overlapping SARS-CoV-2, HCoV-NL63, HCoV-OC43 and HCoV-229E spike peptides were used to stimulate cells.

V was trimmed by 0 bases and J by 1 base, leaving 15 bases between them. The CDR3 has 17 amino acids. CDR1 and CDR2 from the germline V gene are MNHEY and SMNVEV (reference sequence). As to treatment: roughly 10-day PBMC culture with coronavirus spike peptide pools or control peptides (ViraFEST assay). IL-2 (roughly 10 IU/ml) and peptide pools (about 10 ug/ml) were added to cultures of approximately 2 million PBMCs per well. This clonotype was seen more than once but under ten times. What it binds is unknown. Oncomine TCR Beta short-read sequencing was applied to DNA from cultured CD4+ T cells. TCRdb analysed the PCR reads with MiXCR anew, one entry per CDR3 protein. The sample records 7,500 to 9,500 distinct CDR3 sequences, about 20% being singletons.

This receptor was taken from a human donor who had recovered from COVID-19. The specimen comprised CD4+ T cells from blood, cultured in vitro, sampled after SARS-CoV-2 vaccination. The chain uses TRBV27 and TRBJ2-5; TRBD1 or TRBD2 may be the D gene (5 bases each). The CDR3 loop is CASSLSGSGPFQETQYF. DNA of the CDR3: TGTGCCAGCAGTTTATCGGGGTCGGGACCATTCCAAGAGACCCAGTACTTC.